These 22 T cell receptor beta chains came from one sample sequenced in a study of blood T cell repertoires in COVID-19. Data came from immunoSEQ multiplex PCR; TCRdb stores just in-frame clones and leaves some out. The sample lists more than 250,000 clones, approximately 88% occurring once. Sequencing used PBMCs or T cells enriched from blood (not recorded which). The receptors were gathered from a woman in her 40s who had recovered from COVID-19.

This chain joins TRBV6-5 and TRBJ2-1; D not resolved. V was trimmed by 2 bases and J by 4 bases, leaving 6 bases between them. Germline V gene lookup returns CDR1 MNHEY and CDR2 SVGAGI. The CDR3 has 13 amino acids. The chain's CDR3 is CASSYTAYNEQFF. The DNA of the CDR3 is TGTGCCAGCAGTTACACAGCTTACAATGAGCAGTTCTTC.

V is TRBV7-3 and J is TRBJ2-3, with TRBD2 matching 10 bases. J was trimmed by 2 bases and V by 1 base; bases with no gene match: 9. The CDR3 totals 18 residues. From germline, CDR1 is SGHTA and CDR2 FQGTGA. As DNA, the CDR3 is TGTGCCAGCAGCTTAAGGTTGGCTAGCGGGAGTGTCACAGATACGCAGTATTTT. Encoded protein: CASSLRLASGSVTDTQYF.

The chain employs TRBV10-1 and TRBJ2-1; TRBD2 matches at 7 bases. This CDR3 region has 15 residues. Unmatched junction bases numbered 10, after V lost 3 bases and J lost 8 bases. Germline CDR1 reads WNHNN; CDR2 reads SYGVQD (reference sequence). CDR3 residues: CASSDSISGSDEQFF. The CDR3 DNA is TGCGCCAGCAGTGATTCCATTAGCGGGTCGGATGAGCAGTTCTTC.

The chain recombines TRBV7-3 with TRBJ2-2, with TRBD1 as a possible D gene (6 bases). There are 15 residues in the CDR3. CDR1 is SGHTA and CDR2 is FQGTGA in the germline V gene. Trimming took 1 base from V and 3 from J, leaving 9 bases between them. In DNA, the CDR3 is TGTGCCAGCAGCTTAAACACAGGGTACACCGGGGAGCTGTTTTTT. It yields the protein CASSLNTGYTGELFF. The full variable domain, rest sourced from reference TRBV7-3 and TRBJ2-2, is GAGVSQTPSNKVTEKGKYVELRCDPISGHTALYWYRQSLGQGPEFLIYFQGTGAADDSGLPNDRFFAVRPEGSVSTLKIQRTERGDSAVYLCASSLNTGYTGELFFGEGSRLTVL.

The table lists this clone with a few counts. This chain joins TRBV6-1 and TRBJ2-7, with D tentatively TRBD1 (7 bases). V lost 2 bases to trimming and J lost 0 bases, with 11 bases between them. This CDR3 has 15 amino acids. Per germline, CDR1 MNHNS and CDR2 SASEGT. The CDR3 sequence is CASSERRGLSYEQYF. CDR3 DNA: TGTGCCAGCAGTGAACGGAGGGGGCTCTCCTACGAGCAGTACTTC.

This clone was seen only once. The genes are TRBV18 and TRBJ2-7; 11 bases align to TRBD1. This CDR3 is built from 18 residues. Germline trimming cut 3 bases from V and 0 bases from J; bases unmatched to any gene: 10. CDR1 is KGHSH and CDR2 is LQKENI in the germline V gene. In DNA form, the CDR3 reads TGTGCCAGCTCACCGAGGCTTCCCGGGACAGGGGGCTCCTACGAGCAGTACTTC. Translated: CASSPRLPGTGGSYEQYF.

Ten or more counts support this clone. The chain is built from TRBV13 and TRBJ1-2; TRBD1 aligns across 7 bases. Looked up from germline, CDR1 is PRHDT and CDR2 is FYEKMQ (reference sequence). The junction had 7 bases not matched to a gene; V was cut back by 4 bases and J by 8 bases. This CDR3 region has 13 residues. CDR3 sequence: CASSCRGTVGYTF. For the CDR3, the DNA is TGTGCCAGCAGCTGCCGAGGGACAGTAGGCTACACCTTC.

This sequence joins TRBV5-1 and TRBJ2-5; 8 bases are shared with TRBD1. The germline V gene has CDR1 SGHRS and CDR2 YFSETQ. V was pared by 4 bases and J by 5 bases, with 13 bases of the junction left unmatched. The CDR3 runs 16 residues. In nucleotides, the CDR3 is TGCGCCAGCAGCCCCGGACAGGGCCAGGTTCCGGAGACCCAGTACTTC. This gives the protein CASSPGQGQVPETQYF.

The CDR3 DNA reads as TGTGCCAGCAGCCTTAGCACAGATACGCAGTATTTT. Residues: CASSLSTDTQYF. This rearrangement joins TRBV9 to TRBJ2-3, with D hard to call. V lost 4 bases, J lost 0 bases, and 3 bases lay in between. CDR3 size: 12 residues. Looked up from germline, CDR1 is SGDLS and CDR2 is YYNGEE.

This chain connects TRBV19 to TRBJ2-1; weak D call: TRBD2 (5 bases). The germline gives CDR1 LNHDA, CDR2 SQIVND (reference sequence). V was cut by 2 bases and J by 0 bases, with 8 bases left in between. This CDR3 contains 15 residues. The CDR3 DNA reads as TGTGCCAGTAGTATATCAGGAGGCTCCTACAATGAGCAGTTCTTC. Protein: CASSISGGSYNEQFF.

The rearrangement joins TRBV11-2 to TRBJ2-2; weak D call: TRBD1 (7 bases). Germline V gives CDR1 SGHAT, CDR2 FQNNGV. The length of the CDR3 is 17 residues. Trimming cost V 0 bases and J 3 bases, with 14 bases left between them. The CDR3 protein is CASSLDGGQTYTGELFF. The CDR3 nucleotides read TGTGCCAGCAGCTTAGACGGGGGACAGACATACACCGGGGAGCTGTTTTTT.

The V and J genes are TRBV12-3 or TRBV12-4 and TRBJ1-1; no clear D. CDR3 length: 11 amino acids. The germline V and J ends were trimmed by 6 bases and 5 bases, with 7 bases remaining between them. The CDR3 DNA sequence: TGTGCCAGCAGCCCGAGGACTGAAGCTTTCTTT. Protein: CASSPRTEAFF.

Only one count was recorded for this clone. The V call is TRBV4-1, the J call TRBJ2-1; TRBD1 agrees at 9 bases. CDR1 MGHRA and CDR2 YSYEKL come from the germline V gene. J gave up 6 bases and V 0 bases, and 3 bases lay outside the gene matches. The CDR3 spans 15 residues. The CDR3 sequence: CASSQEGQGSNEQFF. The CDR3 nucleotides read TGCGCCAGCAGCCAAGAGGGACAGGGCTCCAATGAGCAGTTCTTC.

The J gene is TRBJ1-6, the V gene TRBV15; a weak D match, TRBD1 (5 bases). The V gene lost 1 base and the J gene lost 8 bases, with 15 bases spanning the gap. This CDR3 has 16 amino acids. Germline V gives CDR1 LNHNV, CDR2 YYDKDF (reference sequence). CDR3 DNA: TGTGCCACCAGCAGAGGGTGGGGGGAGAGAGATTCACCCCTCCACTTT. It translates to CATSRGWGERDSPLHF.

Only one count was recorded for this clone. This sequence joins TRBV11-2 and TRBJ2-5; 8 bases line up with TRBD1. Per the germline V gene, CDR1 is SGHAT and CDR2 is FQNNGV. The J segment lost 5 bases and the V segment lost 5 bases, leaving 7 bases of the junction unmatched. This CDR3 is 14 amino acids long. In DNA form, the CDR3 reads TGTGCCAGCAGCCCGCAGGGGGCTCTGGAGACCCAGTACTTC. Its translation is CASSPQGALETQYF.

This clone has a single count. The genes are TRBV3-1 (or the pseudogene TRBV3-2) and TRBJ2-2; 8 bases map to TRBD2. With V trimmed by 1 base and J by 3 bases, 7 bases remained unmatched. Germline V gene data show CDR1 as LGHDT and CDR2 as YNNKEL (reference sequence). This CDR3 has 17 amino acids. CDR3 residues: CASSQVNGRADTGELFF. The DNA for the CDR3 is TGTGCCAGCAGCCAAGTAAACGGGAGGGCCGACACCGGGGAGCTGTTTTTT.

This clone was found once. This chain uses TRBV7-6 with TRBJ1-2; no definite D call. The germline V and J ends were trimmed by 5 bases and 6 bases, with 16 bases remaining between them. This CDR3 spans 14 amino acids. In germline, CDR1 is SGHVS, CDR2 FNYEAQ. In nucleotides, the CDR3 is TGTGCCAGCAGCGACGGGGTCTGGGAGCATGGCTACACCTTC. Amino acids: CASSDGVWEHGYTF.

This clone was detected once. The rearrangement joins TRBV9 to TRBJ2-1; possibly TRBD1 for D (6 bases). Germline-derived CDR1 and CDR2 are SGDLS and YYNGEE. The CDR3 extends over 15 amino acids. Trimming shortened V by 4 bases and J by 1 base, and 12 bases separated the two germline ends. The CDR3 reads CASSPTTGSYNEQFF. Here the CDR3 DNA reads TGTGCCAGCAGCCCTACTACAGGGTCCTACAATGAGCAGTTCTTC.

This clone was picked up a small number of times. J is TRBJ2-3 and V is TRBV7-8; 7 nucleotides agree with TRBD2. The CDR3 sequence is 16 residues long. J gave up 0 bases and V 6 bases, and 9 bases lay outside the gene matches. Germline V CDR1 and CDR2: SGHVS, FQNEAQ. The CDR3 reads CASSRPSGASTDTQYF. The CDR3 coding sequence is TGTGCCAGCAGTCGACCTAGCGGTGCTAGCACAGATACGCAGTATTTT. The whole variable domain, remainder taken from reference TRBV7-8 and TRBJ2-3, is GAGVSQSPRYKVAKRGQDVALRCDPISGHVSLFWYQQALGQGPEFLTYFQNEAQLDKSGLPSDRFFAERPEGSVSTLKIQRTQQEDSAVYLCASSRPSGASTDTQYFGPGTRLTVL.

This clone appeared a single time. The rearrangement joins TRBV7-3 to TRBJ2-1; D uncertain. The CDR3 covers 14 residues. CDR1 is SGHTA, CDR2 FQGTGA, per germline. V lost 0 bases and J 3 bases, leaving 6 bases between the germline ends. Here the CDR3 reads CASSLTPYYNEQFF. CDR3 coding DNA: TGTGCCAGCAGCTTAACGCCCTACTACAATGAGCAGTTCTTC.

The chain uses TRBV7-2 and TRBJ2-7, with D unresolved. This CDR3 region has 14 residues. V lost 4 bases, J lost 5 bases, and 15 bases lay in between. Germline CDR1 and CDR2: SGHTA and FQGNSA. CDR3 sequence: CASSYPAVLDEQYF. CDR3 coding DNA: TGTGCCAGCAGCTACCCTGCAGTCCTGGACGAGCAGTACTTC. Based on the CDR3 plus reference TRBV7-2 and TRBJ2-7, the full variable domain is GAGVSQSPSNKVTEKGKDVELRCDPISGHTALYWYRQSLGQGLEFLIYFQGNSAPDKSGLPSDRFSAERTGGSVSTLTIQRTQQEDSAVYLCASSYPAVLDEQYFGPGTRLTVT.

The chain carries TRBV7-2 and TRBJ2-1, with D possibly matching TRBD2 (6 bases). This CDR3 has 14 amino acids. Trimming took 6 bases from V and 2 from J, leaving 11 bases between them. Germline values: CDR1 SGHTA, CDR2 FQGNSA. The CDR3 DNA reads TGTGCCAGCAGTCCCGGGAGAACCTACAATGAGCAGTTCTTC. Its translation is CASSPGRTYNEQFF.